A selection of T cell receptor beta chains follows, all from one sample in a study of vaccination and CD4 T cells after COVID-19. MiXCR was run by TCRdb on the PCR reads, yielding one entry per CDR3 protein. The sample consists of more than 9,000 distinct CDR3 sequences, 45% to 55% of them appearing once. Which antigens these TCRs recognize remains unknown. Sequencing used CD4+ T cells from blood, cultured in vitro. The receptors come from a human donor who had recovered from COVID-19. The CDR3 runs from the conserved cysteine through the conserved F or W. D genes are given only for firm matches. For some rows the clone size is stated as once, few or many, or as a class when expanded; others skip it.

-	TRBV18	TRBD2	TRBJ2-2	TGTGCCAGCTCACCCCTCAGGACTAGCGGGAGTAGCACCGGGGAGCTGTTTTTT	CASSPLRTSGSSTGELFF
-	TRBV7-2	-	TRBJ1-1	TGTGCCAGCAGCTTGGGCATGGGCACTGAAGCTTTCTTT	CASSLGMGTEAFF
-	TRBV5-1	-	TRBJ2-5	TGCGCCAGCAGCGCAGGAATCCAAGAGACCCAGTACTTC	CASSAGIQETQYF
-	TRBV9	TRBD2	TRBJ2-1	TGTGCCAGCAGCGTAGGTAGCGGGTCCTACAATGAGCAGTTCTTC	CASSVGSGSYNEQFF
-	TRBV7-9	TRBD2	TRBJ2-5	TGTGCCAGCAGCGGTAGCGGGAGGGGAGAGACCCAGTACTTC	CASSGSGRGETQYF
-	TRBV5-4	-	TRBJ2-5	TGTGCCAGCAGCCAGGGGTCGGTAGGGGAGACCCAGTACTTC	CASSQGSVGETQYF
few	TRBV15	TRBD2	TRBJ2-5	TGTGCCACCAGCAGAGTAGCGGGGGGGCCGGGGACCCAGTACTTC	CATSRVAGGPGTQYF
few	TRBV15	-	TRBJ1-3	TGTGCCACCAGCAGGATAGGGAGGGGTCACCCCTCTGGAAACACCATATATTTT	CATSRIGRGHPSGNTIYF
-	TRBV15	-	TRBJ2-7	TGTGCCACCAGCAGAGATCGGCTGGGCGAGCAGTACTTC	CATSRDRLGEQYF
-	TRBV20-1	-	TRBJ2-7	TGCAGTGCTAGATCGGGAACGGCAATACAAACCTACGAGCAGTACTTC	CSARSGTAIQTYEQYF